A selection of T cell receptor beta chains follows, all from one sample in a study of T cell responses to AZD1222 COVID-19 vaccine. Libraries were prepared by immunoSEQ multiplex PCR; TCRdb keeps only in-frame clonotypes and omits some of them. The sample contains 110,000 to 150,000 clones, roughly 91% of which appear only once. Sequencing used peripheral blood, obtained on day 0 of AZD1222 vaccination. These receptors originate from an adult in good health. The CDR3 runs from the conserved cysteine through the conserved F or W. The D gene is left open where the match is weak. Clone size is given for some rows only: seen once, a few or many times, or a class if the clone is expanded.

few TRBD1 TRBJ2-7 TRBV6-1 TGTGCCAGCAGTGAAGGTGGGGACAGTCCCTACGAGCAGTACTTC CASSEGGDSPYEQYF
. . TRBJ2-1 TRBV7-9 TGTGCCAGCGGCCGCTTGCGGGGCGTCAATGAGCAGTTCTTC CASGRLRGVNEQFF
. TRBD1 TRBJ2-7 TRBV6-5 TGTGCCAGCAGTTACCGTGGACAGGGGGACGAGCAGTACTTC CASSYRGQGDEQYF
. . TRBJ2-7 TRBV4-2 TGTGCCAGCAGCCCGAGTAGAGTAGTAAGCTACGAGCAGTACTTC CASSPSRVVSYEQYF
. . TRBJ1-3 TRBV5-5 TGTGCCAGCAGCCCCAACCCAAGAGGTCATTACACCATATATTTT CASSPNPRGHYTIYF
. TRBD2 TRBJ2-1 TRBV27 TGTGCCAGCAGTTTCCTGGCTAGCGGGGTCCACAATGAGCAGTTCTTC CASSFLASGVHNEQFF
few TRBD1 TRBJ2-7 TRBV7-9 TGTGCCAGCAGCCCAATGGGACAGGGTAACTACGAGCAGTACTTC CASSPMGQGNYEQYF
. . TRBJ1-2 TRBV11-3 TGTGCCAGCAGCTCACCCAGGGTTTATGGCTACACCTTC CASSSPRVYGYTF
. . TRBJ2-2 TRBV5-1 TGCGCCAGCAGCTTGGTTGGTGGGGTAACCGGGGAGCTGTTTTTT CASSLVGGVTGELFF
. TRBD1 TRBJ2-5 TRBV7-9 TGTGCCAGCAGCTCCCCCGACAGGGACCAAGAGACCCAGTACTTC CASSSPDRDQETQYF
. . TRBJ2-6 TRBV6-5 TGTGCCAGCAGTTACTCGGCCGGCTCTGGGGCCAACGTCCTGACTTTC CASSYSAGSGANVLTF
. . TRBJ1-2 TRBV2 TGTGCCAGCACGCAGGGGAGTTATGGCTACACCTTC CASTQGSYGYTF